The present entry profiles one TCR beta chain with its context. What this receptor recognizes is not known. No much larger clone is present one base from it, and per-base qualities are unavailable. The CDR3 runs 12 amino acids, cysteine and phenylalanine included. The entry retains the CDR3 DNA only, 36 bases that are in frame from base 1. From the germline V gene, CDR1 is SQVTM and CDR2 is ANQGSEA. The sample originates from a study of cytomegalovirus exposure and HLA in healthy donors (TCRdb year 2017). Turning to the overall study: An earlier analysis of roughly 500 of the donors reported 250 to 350 Gb of sequence data and roughly 120 million unique TCR beta sequences obtained from 150 million to 200 million T cells. About 330 gigabases of sequencing data and around 80 million unique TCR sequences made up an early release that covered around 640 HLA-typed donors. The genetic ancestry cluster associated with self-reported Caucasian donors included around 76% of the 300 to 450 genotyped donors. The aim of the study was to test whether cataloging public T cell receptors could identify signatures of past pathogen exposure. Using immunosequencing, the study profiled T cell repertoires from approximately 700 subjects and related those repertoires to cytomegalovirus serostatus. In addition to the first cohort of 666 subjects, a separate validation cohort of approximately 120 different subjects was used. To predict cytomegalovirus infection status, the study combined high-throughput TCR immunosequencing, statistical association of individual TCRs with disease status, and machine learning. In a later analysis, previously published TCR beta repertoires from 666 donors were re-analyzed and high-resolution HLA genotyping was added so that TCR occurrence patterns could be studied. The later analysis used no new phenotypic data to find candidate immune exposures, relying instead on TCR beta sequences and their occurrence across donors. An earlier analysis of several hundred of the donors applied high-throughput TCR beta sequencing to assess whether each TCR beta V gene segment acted as functional or pseudogenic. Donor age, sex, ethnicity and CMV serostatus were compiled together with the repertoire data. A later genetic analysis used genome-wide SNP genotypes for about three fifths of the 666 donors, treating that subset as a discovery cohort. All discovery cohort repertoires had been generated on a single sequencing platform. Both class I and class II loci were covered by HLA typing, at four-digit resolution. Typing coverage differed by locus: A, B, C, DRB1 and DQB1 were typed in about 620-640 donors, DQA1 in about 560, DPA1 in over 600, and DPB1 in 450 to 490. A few DR-DQ haplotypes were treated as single units for association and clustering because of strong linkage in the cohort. Across 300 to 400 genotyped donors of the cohort, an average of about 200,000 unique TCR beta nucleotide sequences per donor were sequenced, and roughly 20% of those sequences were non-productive.

The method was the immunoSEQ multiplex PCR assay. For the multiplex PCR, a mixture combining 60 forward primers for TCR Vbeta segments and 13 reverse primers for TCR Jbeta segments was used. The CDR3 region of rearranged TCR beta genes was amplified from genomic DNA with a multiplex PCR assay. Amplified TCR beta libraries were sequenced as 87-base-pair reads on the Illumina HiSeq System. Regarding the original processing steps: A later analysis tallied roughly 76 million unique TCR beta chains across the 700 or so repertoires, and 10 million to 11 million of those chains were shared by two or more donors. Raw reads were error-corrected and collapsed into unique sequences with a nearest-neighbor algorithm that merged closely related sequences to remove PCR and sequencing errors. CDR3 sequences were aligned to IMGT reference sequences to assign V, D and J gene segments. For a sequence to be retained, a match of at least six nucleotides to both a V gene segment and a J gene segment was required. Rearrangements were called productive when the CDR3 lacked stop codons and stayed in frame with V and J; all others were non-productive. Following IMGT convention, CDR3 was defined as the stretch from the second conserved V-encoded cysteine to the conserved J-encoded phenylalanine. In an earlier analysis of around 540 of the donors, sequences lacking an unambiguous match to a single V gene segment were excluded. In an earlier analysis of around 590 of the donors, a V segment was called functional when productive rearrangements were above 56.7%, and segregating when the standard deviation between donors exceeded 5%. A statistical classification framework was built for diagnosing cytomegalovirus status from the catalog of TCR beta chain sequences. V and J gene assignment, in a later analysis, came from comparing TCR nucleotide sequences with IMGT/GENE-DB human TR gene sequences. The TCRdist pipeline was used in a later analysis to assign CDR3 sequences and most-parsimonious VDJ recombination scenarios. In a later analysis, every TCR beta chain was defined by the combination of its CDR3 amino acid sequence and its V-gene family, and reads without a unique V-gene family were dropped. A later analysis removed 450 to 600 highly shared, low-generation-probability nucleotide sequences to deal with suspected cross-contamination and a sequencing artifact. A later analysis calculated a clonal expansion index for each public chain from normalized within-repertoire ranks of inferred template counts. Generation probabilities in a later analysis came from a VDJ recombination model fitted to out-of-frame rearrangements, and those results were checked against IGoR. Hypergeometric tests were used in a later analysis to score TCR-TCR, TCR-HLA and TCR-CMV co-occurrence, with a repertoire-size bias correction applied to the TCR pairs. To estimate false discovery rates, a later analysis permuted the HLA or CMV assignments 20 times. A later analysis grouped co-occurring TCRs with DBSCAN, adding TCRdist sequence similarity when clustering within HLA-allele-positive subsets. Co-occurrence clustering excluded repertoires with fewer than 30,000 or more than 120,000 public chains, plus five with anomalous nucleotide sharing. TCRdb holds this immuneACCESS table with in-frame rearrangements only. Some clones are missing; in checked studies, unresolved V genes explain under half, and the rest has no known cause. V, J and clone size are those of that table, while D and trimming were read from the DNA. The sample contains roughly 150,000 clones, around 74% of them found a single time. The top ten hold approximately 1.4% of the sample.

In total, 500 to 700 healthy bone marrow donors made up the cohort. Cohort members were all nominally healthy when sampled, although unrecorded immune exposures were likely present. The donor tested CMV seronegative, placing the donor among the 352 seronegative members of the cohort. Each donor provided a peripheral blood sample, and peripheral blood mononuclear cells were used for TCR beta sequencing. The Qiagen DNeasy Blood Extraction Kit was used to extract genomic DNA from the blood cell samples. Study-wide findings and limitations: Several of the top co-occurrence clusters appeared to be linked to parvovirus B19, influenza, CMV and Epstein-Barr virus, according to a later analysis. Because HLA typing was unavailable for some donors at each locus, only the typed subset was used in association tests. The 87-base-pair reads could not distinguish some IMGT-functional V segments, including TRBV6-2 and TRBV6-3, so those segments were excluded. In vitro tests confirmed that a few of the cytomegalovirus-associated TCR beta chains recognize cytomegalovirus antigens. A total of 150 to 200 TCR beta chains were listed by the study as associated with cytomegalovirus. Most TCR sequences were seen in very few donors, while some public TCRs were found in many individuals. In a later analysis, most CMV-associated TCR beta chains were found to appear HLA-restricted, with HLA associations seemingly driven largely by CMV exposure. Presence/absence analyses assumed roughly uniform sequencing depth across donors, an assumption that may not hold. CMV serostatus was the only immune exposure information available for the cohort. In a later analysis, HLA-associated TCR beta chains showed more clonal expansion and lower generation probabilities than non-associated chains that were equally common. A cluster of highly shared sequence variants was judged likely to be a technical artifact of the sequencing pipeline. According to the authors, the approach could potentially be generalized to other disease states and immunological phenotypes. When HLA alleles, especially DR and DQ, strongly co-occurred, attributing TCR associations to individual alleles was difficult. V-gene and J-gene trimming of TCR beta chains was associated with a missense DCLRE1C variant in a later genetic analysis, and the association was replicated in an independent cohort. According to a later analysis, TCR association rates differed among HLA loci, with DRB1 alleles showing the most associated TCRs and HLA-C alleles showing the fewest. Correlated functional status among segregating V segments might be attributable to linkage disequilibrium, but an unknown experimental factor could not be ruled out. A later genetic analysis reported fewer N-insertions in productive TCRs among donors in an Asian-associated ancestry cluster than the approximately 700-donor mean. A later analysis associated about 17,000 TCR beta sequences with specific HLA alleles at a false discovery rate of 0.05. A further reported finding was that TCR beta sequences accurately predicted the HLA-A and HLA-B alleles for most subjects in the first cohort. Only TCR beta chains were sequenced in this cohort, and the absence of alpha or paired-chain data limited detectable features. In an earlier analysis of a few hundred of the donors, most TCR beta V segments were observed in productive rearrangements about 87% or about 30% of the time, broadly matching IMGT annotations. Because counts were too low, approximately 15 rarely observed V segments, including chromosome 9 orphons, were excluded from the earlier analysis of some 540 of the donors. The classifier was reported to diagnose cytomegalovirus status with high specificity and sensitivity in both the original and validation cohorts.

Sequencing was done on a sample of PBMCs. Recombination linked TRBV29-1 to TRBJ2-5; the D gene is perhaps TRBD2, on 6 matching bases. The J call may be mistaken, given a closer DNA end match to TRBJ2-7. The origin of this receptor is a man aged 18 to 35 in good health and CMV-seronegative. Here is the DNA: TGCAGCGTTGAGGACTACTCCTACGAGCAGTACTTC. This gives the protein CSVEDYSYEQYF.